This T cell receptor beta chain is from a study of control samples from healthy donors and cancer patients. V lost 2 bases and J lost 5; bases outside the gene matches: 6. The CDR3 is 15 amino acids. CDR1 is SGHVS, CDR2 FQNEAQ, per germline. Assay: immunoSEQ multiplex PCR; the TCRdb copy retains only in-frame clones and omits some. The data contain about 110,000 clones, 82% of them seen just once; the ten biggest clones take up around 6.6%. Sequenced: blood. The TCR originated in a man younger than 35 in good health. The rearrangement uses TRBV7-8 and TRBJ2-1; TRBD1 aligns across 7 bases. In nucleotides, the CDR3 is TGTGCCAGCAGCTTAAGACAGGGAACTAACAATGAGCAGTTCTTC. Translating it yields CASSLRQGTNNEQFF.